The following is a T cell receptor beta chain sequence with its context. Its antigen is still unknown. These data are taken from a study of shared clonotypes between healthy human individuals. Study overall: For every donor, three CD4 naive, three CD4 memory, two CD8 naive and one CD8 memory plates were used. Whole-study results and caveats: Large depth notwithstanding, sorted-subset sequencing proved incomplete by rarefaction. Among donors, the sharing of clonotypes was expected to be influenced by sequencing depth.

Healthy and HIV-negative, the adult donors had no recent acute infections or vaccinations. CDR3 length: 17 amino acids. The germline V and J ends were trimmed by 5 bases and 4 bases, with 23 bases remaining between them. From germline, CDR1 is SGDLS and CDR2 YYNGEE. Profiled with immunoSEQ multiplex PCR; TCRdb holds only in-frame clones, not every one. This table holds fewer than 3 million clones, roughly 92% found once. The genes are TRBV9 and TRBJ2-3; maybe TRBD1 (5 bases). The sample consisted of naive CD4+ T cells from PBMCs. Subset meaning: CD45RA+ positively selected. The origin of this receptor is a young man in good health. Some clones in this sample may be carry-over from other donors' samples. The CDR3: CASSPGFGWGGSDTQYF. The CDR3 bases are TGTGCCAGCAGTCCCGGGTTTGGGTGGGGCGGTTCAGATACGCAGTATTTT.